What follows is one T cell receptor beta chain and its context. TCRdb passed the PCR reads through MiXCR, listing each CDR3 protein once. This sample has about 10,000 distinct CDR3 sequences, with around 28% found just once. These data are taken from a study of immune characterization of retroperitoneal liposarcoma. Germline lookup yields CDR1 SGHVS and CDR2 FNYEAQ. The length of the CDR3 is 15 residues. The V end was cut by 5 bases, the J end by 3 bases, with 14 bases between. This clonotype was sampled from a male donor with retroperitoneal liposarcoma. Sequencing input: tumor tissue. The V and J genes are TRBV7-6 and TRBJ2-1, with no clear D. CDR3 amino acids: CASSLGSRNYNEQFF. Here the CDR3 DNA reads TGTGCCAGCAGCCTCGGCTCTAGAAACTACAATGAGCAGTTCTTC.